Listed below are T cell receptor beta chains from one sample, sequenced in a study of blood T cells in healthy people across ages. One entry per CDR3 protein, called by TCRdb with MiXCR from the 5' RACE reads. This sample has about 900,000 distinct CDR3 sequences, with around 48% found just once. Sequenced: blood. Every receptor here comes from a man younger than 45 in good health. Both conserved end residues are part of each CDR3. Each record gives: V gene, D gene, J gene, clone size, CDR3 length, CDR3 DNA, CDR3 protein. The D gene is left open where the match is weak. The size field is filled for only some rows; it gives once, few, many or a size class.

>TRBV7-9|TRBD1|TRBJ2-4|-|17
TGTGCCAGCAGCTTACCGACAGGGGTCCGGAGCAAAAACACTCAGTACTTC
CASSLPTGVRSKNTQYF
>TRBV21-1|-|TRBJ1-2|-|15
TGTGCCAGCAGCAAAGAACGCGCCGGTAGCTATGGCTACACCTTC
CASSKERAGSYGYTF
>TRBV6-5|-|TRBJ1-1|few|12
TGTGCCAGCAGTTACACGAACACTGAAGCTTTCTTT
CASSYTNTEAFF
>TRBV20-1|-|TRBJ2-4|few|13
TGCAGTGCCGCCGGGACCATCAAAAACATTCAGTACTTC
CSAAGTIKNIQYF
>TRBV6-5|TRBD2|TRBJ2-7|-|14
TGTGCCAGCAGTCCCGCTAGCGGGTTCTACGAGCAGTACTTC
CASSPASGFYEQYF
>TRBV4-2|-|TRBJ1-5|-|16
TGTGCCAGCAGCCAGAGAGACAGGACTAGCAATCAGCCCCAGCATTTT
CASSQRDRTSNQPQHF
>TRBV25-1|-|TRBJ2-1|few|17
TGTGCCAGCAGTGATCGGGCCCTGACCTACGCGCACTATGAGCAGTTCTTC
CASSDRALTYAHYEQFF
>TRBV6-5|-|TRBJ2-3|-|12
TGTGCCAGCCGAGGTACTACAGATACGCAGTATTTT
CASRGTTDTQYF
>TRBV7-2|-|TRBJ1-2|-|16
TGTGCCAGCAGCCCGACTATCGGGGGGGGAGACTATGGCTACACCTTC
CASSPTIGGGDYGYTF
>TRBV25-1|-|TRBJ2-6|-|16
TGTGCCAGCAGTGAACCCCGGGCGTCTGGGGCCAACGTCCTGACTTTC
CASSEPRASGANVLTF
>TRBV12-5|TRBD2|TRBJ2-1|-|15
TGTGCTAGTGGTGTTGAACGGGGGGGATACAATGAGCAGTTCTTC
CASGVERGGYNEQFF
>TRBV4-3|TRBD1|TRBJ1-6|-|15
TGCGCCAGCAGCCAGGACAGGGGAGGCAATTCACCCCTCCACTTT
CASSQDRGGNSPLHF
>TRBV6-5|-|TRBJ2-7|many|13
TGTGCCAGCAGTCCCGACAGTTTCTACGAGCAGTACTTC
CASSPDSFYEQYF
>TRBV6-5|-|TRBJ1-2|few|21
TGTGCCAGCAGTTACTCGACCAAGGGCTCGACAATTGGGGGAAATAACTATGGCTACACCTTC
CASSYSTKGSTIGGNNYGYTF
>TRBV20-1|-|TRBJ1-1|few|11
TGCAGTGCCACTGATTACACTGAAGCTTTCTTT
CSATDYTEAFF
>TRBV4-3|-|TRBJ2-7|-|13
TGCGCCAGCAGCCAAGCGGTGGCCGGAGAGCAGTACTTC
CASSQAVAGEQYF
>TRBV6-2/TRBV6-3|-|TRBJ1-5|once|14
TGTGCCAGCAGTTACAGGGAGGGGTCTCAGCCCCAGCATTTT
CASSYREGSQPQHF
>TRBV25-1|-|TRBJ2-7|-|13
TGTGCCAGCACTGGGCCGGGACTCTACGAGCAGTACTTC
CASTGPGLYEQYF
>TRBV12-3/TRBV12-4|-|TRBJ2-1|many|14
TGTGCCAGCAGTTTTCAGGACAGTGACAATGAGCAGTTCTTC
CASSFQDSDNEQFF
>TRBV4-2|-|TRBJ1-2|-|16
TGTGCCAGCAGCCAAGGGACGTTAGGACCAAACTATGGCTACACCTTC
CASSQGTLGPNYGYTF
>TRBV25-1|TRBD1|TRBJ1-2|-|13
TGTGCCAGCAGTGACAGGGGGCGCGATGGCTACACCTTC
CASSDRGRDGYTF
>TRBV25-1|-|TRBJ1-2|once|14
TGTGCCAGCAGTGAACAGGGAGCTAACCATGGCTACACCTTC
CASSEQGANHGYTF
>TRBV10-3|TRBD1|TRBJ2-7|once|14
TGTGTCATCAGTGAGATGGACAGGGGTTACGAGCAGTACTTC
CVISEMDRGYEQYF
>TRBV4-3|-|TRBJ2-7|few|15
TGCGCCAGCAGCCAAGATCTTGACAGCTCCTACGAGCAGTACTTC
CASSQDLDSSYEQYF
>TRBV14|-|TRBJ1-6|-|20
TGTGCCAGCAGCCAAGCGGACGGCAGACGAAAGAGCTCCTATAATTCACCCCTCCACTTT
CASSQADGRRKSSYNSPLHF
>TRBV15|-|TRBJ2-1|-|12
TGTGCCACCAGCAGTATATACAATGAGCAGTTCTTC
CATSSIYNEQFF
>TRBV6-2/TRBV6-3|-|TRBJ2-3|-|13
TGTGCCAGCAGTTACGGTTCTCGGGATACGCAGTATTTT
CASSYGSRDTQYF
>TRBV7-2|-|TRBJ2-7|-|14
TGTGCCAGCAGCCCCTTGAGCAGGGGCTTCGAGCAGTACTTC
CASSPLSRGFEQYF
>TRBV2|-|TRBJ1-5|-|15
TGTGCCAGCAGTGGGACACTTGCTAGCAATCAGCCCCAGCATTTT
CASSGTLASNQPQHF
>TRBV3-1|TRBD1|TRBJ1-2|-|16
TGTGCCAGCAGCCGCGATTCGCTCGGGACAGGGCGGGGCTACACCTTC
CASSRDSLGTGRGYTF
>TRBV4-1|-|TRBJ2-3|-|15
TGCGCCAGCAGCCGACGGACACAGGATCCAGATACGCAGTATTTT
CASSRRTQDPDTQYF
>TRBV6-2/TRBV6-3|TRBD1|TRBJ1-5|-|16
TGTGCCAGCAGACGCCGATCGGGGACAGTTAATCAGCCCCAGCATTTT
CASRRRSGTVNQPQHF
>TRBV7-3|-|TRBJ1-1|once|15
TGTGCCAGCAGCTTAGAGCGACAGGACTACACTGAAGCTTTCTTT
CASSLERQDYTEAFF
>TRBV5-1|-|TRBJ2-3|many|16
TGCGCCAGCAGCGTAGCTTACGACTCCGCAGAAGATACGCAGTATTTT
CASSVAYDSAEDTQYF
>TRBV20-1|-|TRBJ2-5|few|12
TGCAGTGCATCACTAGACGGAGAGACCCAGTACTTC
CSASLDGETQYF
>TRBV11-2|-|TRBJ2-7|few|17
-
CASSFRTFGASSYEQYF
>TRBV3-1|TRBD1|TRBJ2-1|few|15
TGTGCCAGCAGCCGGGGACAGGGGTCGCACAATGAGCAGTTCTTC
CASSRGQGSHNEQFF
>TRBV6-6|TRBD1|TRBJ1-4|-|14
TGTGCCAGCAGCCCGGGACAGGGATACGAAAAACTGTTTTTT
CASSPGQGYEKLFF
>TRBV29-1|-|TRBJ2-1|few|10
TGCAGCGCCGAGGGTAGGGGGTGGTTCTTC
CSAEGRGWFF
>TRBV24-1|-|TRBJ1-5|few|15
TGTGCCACCAGTGACCCGGACAGCCCAGGTCAGCCCCAGCATTTT
CATSDPDSPGQPQHF
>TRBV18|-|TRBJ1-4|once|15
TGTGCCAGCTCACCACCTACCGGGGAGGGCGAAAAACTGTTTTTT
CASSPPTGEGEKLFF
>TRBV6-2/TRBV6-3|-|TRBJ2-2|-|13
TGTGCCAGCGCATTGGGCGTCCCCGGGGAGCTGTTTTTT
CASALGVPGELFF
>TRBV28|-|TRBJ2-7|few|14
TGTGCCAGCAGGGACGGGGGAAACTCACCCGAGCAGTACTTC
CASRDGGNSPEQYF
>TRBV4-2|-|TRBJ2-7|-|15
TGTGCCAGCAGCCAAGAAGGGGCGTCTCGGAACGAGCAGTACTTC
CASSQEGASRNEQYF
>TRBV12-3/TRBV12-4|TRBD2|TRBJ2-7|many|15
TGTGCCAGCAGCCGGAGCGGGGGGCGCTACAATGAGCAGTACTTC
CASSRSGGRYNEQYF
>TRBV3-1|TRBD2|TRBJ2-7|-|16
TGTGCCAGCAGCCAAGCAGGTACTAGCGGGAGAGGCGAGCAGTACTTC
CASSQAGTSGRGEQYF
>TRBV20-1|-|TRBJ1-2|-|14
TGCAGTACTAGAAGTCAGGCTGTTGTTAGCGGCTACACCTTC
CSTRSQAVVSGYTF
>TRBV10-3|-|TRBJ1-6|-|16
TGTGCCATCAGTGAGTCGGAGAGGGGGGACCATTCACCCCTCCACTTT
CAISESERGDHSPLHF
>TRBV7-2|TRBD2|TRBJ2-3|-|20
TGTGCCAGCAGCTTATCCAAATTCACTAGCGGGGGAGTTAGCACAGATACGCAGTATTTT
CASSLSKFTSGGVSTDTQYF
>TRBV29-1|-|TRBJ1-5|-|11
TGCAGCGTTGATCCTTATCAGCCCCAGCATTTT
CSVDPYQPQHF
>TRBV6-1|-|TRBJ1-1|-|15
TGTGCCAGCAATTCAGCGCCAGCGAAGAACACTGAAGCTTTCTTT
CASNSAPAKNTEAFF
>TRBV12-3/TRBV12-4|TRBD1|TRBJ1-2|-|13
TGTGCCAGCAGTAACAGGGGAACGGGTGGCTACACCTTC
CASSNRGTGGYTF
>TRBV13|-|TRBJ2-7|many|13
TGTGCCAGCAGCTTAGAGGGGGACTACGAGCAGTACTTC
CASSLEGDYEQYF
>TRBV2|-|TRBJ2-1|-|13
TGTGCCAGCAGTGAAGAGGGGAGCGGTGAGCAGTTCTTC
CASSEEGSGEQFF
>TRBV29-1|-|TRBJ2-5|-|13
TGCAGCGTTTGGGACCCCCAGATGGAGACCCAGTACTTC
CSVWDPQMETQYF
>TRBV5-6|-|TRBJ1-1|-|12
TGTGCCAGCAGCTCCTCTGGGCCTGAAGCTTTCTTT
CASSSSGPEAFF
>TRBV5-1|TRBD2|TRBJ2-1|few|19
TGCGCCAGCACCTCCCCCCAGCGGGGGTCTGCCCACTCCTACAATGAGCAGTTCTTC
CASTSPQRGSAHSYNEQFF
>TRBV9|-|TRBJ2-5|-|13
TGTGCCAGCAGCGTAGTCGAGGACAATGAGCAGTACTTC
CASSVVEDNEQYF